Shown below are 5 T cell receptor beta chains from a single sample sequenced in a study of PD-L1 blockade in urothelial cancer (dated by TCRdb to about 2017). Library method: the immunoSEQ multiplex PCR assay. This immuneACCESS table, as held by TCRdb, lists in-frame sequences with V and J called but not all clones. Of the missing ones, under half trace to an unresolved V gene in checked studies; the others have no known cause. Present in this sample are tens of thousands of clones, around 86% of which were seen just once. The ten largest account for just under 15% of the sample. The label giving this sample's time point can be read as: pretreatment peripheral blood. This material consisted of PBMCs, taken around atezolizumab (anti-PD-L1) treatment. The source of these receptors is a man aged 55 to 70 with urothelial cancer.

Here the CDR3 DNA reads TGCAGCGTGTCTCCGGGACAAGGTGAAGCTTTCTTT. Translating it yields CSVSPGQGEAFF. This chain uses TRBV29-1 with TRBJ1-1; TRBD1 might be the D (6 bases). V lost 6 bases and J lost 7, with 15 bases in between. CDR1 and CDR2 (germline): SQVTM, ANQGSEA. The CDR3 is made up of 12 amino acids. The variable domain in full, with the rest retrieved from reference TRBV29-1 and TRBJ1-1, is SAVISQKPSRDICQRGTSLTIQCQVDSQVTMMFWYRQQPGQSLTLIATANQGSEATYESGFVIDKFPISRPNLTFSTLTVSNMSPEDSSIYLCSVSPGQGEAFFGQGTRLTVV.

This clone has only a few counts. The chain is built from TRBV9 and TRBJ1-2; 7 nucleotides line up with TRBD1. The germline gives CDR1 SGDLS, CDR2 YYNGEE. The CDR3 length is 15 residues. V was clipped by 3 bases and J by 7 bases; unmatched bases: 12. This CDR3 is CASSAHRGPFGGYTF. The CDR3 coding sequence is TGTGCCAGCAGCGCCCACAGGGGCCCTTTCGGTGGCTACACCTTC.

The count of this clone is one. The chain links TRBV19 to TRBJ2-2; weak D call: TRBD1 (6 bases). Germline lookup yields CDR1 LNHDA and CDR2 SQIVND (reference sequence). This CDR3 is built from 14 residues. The V end was cut by 1 base, the J end by 5 bases, with 8 bases between. Written as DNA, the CDR3 is TGTGCCAGTAGTATAGTTGGACAGACCGGGGAGCTGTTTTTT. It codes for CASSIVGQTGELFF.

J is TRBJ2-5 and V is TRBV4-1, with D hard to call. From germline, CDR1 is MGHRA and CDR2 YSYEKL. This CDR3 is 13 amino acids long. Trimming took off 3 bases at V and 4 bases at J, with 9 bases between the two ends. The CDR3 sequence is CASSQGATETQYF. CDR3 coding DNA: TGCGCCAGCAGCCAGGGCGCTACAGAGACCCAGTACTTC.

CDR3 protein: CASSRDSPYEQYF. In DNA, the CDR3 is TGTGCCAGCAGCCGGGACAGTCCCTACGAGCAGTACTTC. The V gene is TRBV7-2, the J gene TRBJ2-7, with 7 nucleotides matching TRBD1. After removal of 5 bases from V and 2 bases from J, the junction contained 3 bases not matched to a gene. The CDR3 covers 13 residues. Germline V CDR1 and CDR2: SGHTA, FQGNSA.